The 27 T cell receptor beta chains below come from one sample, sequenced in a study of blood T cell repertoires in COVID-19. TCRdb's table, derived via immunoSEQ multiplex PCR, lists solely in-frame clones and lacks some. The sample consists of about 140,000 clones, 75% to 80% of them appearing once. The sequencing input was PBMCs or T cells enriched from blood (not recorded which). These receptors were obtained from a woman aged 50 to 60 who had recovered from COVID-19.

The J gene is TRBJ2-1, the V gene TRBV13; D might be TRBD1 (6 bases). The CDR3 runs 11 residues. The germline V gene encodes CDR1 PRHDT and CDR2 FYEKMQ (reference sequence). V lost 4 bases to trimming and J lost 14 bases, with 12 bases between them. CDR3 protein: CASSSPGAKFF. CDR3 sequence (DNA): TGTGCCAGCAGCTCCCCAGGGGCAAAGTTCTTC.

The chain carries TRBV3-1 (or the pseudogene TRBV3-2) and TRBJ2-3; TRBD1 matches 9 bases. Trimming took 6 bases from V and 5 from J; bases not matched to a gene: 18. Germline assignment: CDR1 LGHDT and CDR2 YNNKEL (reference sequence). The CDR3 is 18 residues long. The CDR3 DNA reads as TGTGCCAGCAGTCTTTTTACAGGGGGCTCCTCGATAAGAGATACGCAGTATTTT. Translating it yields CASSLFTGGSSIRDTQYF.

The genes are TRBV29-1 and TRBJ2-1; TRBD2 matches 12 bases. The CDR3 has 14 residues. With V trimmed by 4 bases and J by 10 bases, 8 bases remained unmatched. Germline values: CDR1 SQVTM, CDR2 ANQGSEA. CDR3 region: CSVVASGRAWEQFF. DNA of the CDR3: TGCAGCGTTGTAGCTAGCGGGAGGGCTTGGGAGCAGTTCTTC.

The chain uses TRBV9 and TRBJ2-1; TRBD2 matches 8 bases. The CDR3 extends over 15 amino acids. Losses at the gene ends were 1 base for V and 5 bases for J; bases not matched to a gene: 5. The V gene's germline CDR1 is SGDLS and CDR2 YYNGEE. This chain's CDR3 is CASSVLTSGHNEQFF. The DNA for the CDR3 is TGTGCCAGCAGCGTATTAACTAGCGGCCACAATGAGCAGTTCTTC.

This clone occurred a few times. This chain joins TRBV19 and TRBJ1-1; the D gene is possibly TRBD1 (5 bases). The CDR3 length is 16 residues. Germline assignment: CDR1 LNHDA and CDR2 SQIVND (reference sequence). The V gene lost 5 bases and the J gene lost 0 bases, with 16 bases spanning the gap. DNA for the CDR3: TGTGCCAGTAGTGCCCTCCTCAGGGATCTGAACACTGAAGCTTTCTTT. It is translated as CASSALLRDLNTEAFF.

This chain uses TRBV15 with TRBJ1-2; TRBD1 might be the D (6 bases). Per the germline V gene, CDR1 is LNHNV and CDR2 is YYDKDF (reference sequence). The CDR3 contains 18 residues. V lost 1 base to trimming and J lost 6 bases, with 24 bases between them. The CDR3, as DNA: TGTGCCACCAGCAGAGGGGGGCCCAGAGGGGCGGCGATTGATGGCTACACCTTC. Translated: CATSRGGPRGAAIDGYTF.

The chain couples TRBV5-4 to TRBJ1-3, with TRBD1 identical over 7 bases. The junction had 3 bases not matched to a gene; V was cut back by 4 bases and J by 2 bases. This CDR3 has 14 residues. Per germline, CDR1 SGHNT and CDR2 YYREEE (reference sequence). The CDR3 DNA reads TGTGCCAGCAGCCCAGGGGGAACTGGAAACACCATATATTTT. Translating gives CASSPGGTGNTIYF. The full variable domain, completed using reference TRBV5-4 and TRBJ1-3, is ETGVTQSPTHLIKTRGQQVTLRCSSQSGHNTVSWYQQALGQGPQFIFQYYREEENGRGNFPPRFSGLQFPNYSSELNVNALELDDSALYLCASSPGGTGNTIYFGEGSWLTVV.

This clone was picked up a small number of times. V and J are TRBV7-9 and TRBJ2-1; D call uncertain. Trimming removed 6 bases at V and 0 bases at J, with 9 bases between. The CDR3 consists of 14 residues. Germline V gene lookup returns CDR1 SEHNR and CDR2 FQNEAQ (reference sequence). Written as DNA, the CDR3 is TGTGCCAGCAGGATCATGAGCTCCTACAATGAGCAGTTCTTC. Protein sequence: CASRIMSSYNEQFF.

The rearrangement joins TRBV11-2 to TRBJ2-3; no reliable D call. CDR1 and CDR2 (germline): SGHAT, FQNNGV. The V end lost 3 bases, the J end lost 0 bases, and 13 bases lay between the germline ends. This CDR3 has 16 amino acids. The CDR3 DNA reads TGTGCCAGCAGCTTTGGAGTAGCCGCTAGCACAGATACGCAGTATTTT. Translated: CASSFGVAASTDTQYF.

This sequence joins TRBV7-9 and TRBJ2-7, with 9 positions matching TRBD1. Losses at the gene ends were 3 bases for V and 3 bases for J; bases not matched to a gene: 9. The length of the CDR3 is 16 residues. In germline, CDR1 is SEHNR, CDR2 FQNEAQ (reference sequence). In DNA form, the CDR3 reads TGTGCCAGCAGCTTCCCAACCGGGACAGGGAACTACGAGCAGTACTTC. Its translation: CASSFPTGTGNYEQYF.

The chain links TRBV5-8 to TRBJ2-7; TRBD2 is a possible D gene (6 bases). Trimming took 6 bases from V and 9 from J, leaving 19 bases between them. Germline V gives CDR1 SGHTS, CDR2 YDEGEE. CDR3 length: 13 amino acids. CDR3 in DNA: TGTGCCAGCACCCGTCGGGAGCGATCGGTGCAGTACTTC. Translated: CASTRRERSVQYF.

The chain carries TRBV12-5 and TRBJ1-5; 7 bases are a match to TRBD1. Germline V CDR1 and CDR2: LGHNT, FRNRAP. The CDR3 is 14 amino acids. Losses at the gene ends were 0 bases for V and 4 bases for J; bases not matched to a gene: 0. The CDR3 protein is CASGLVQGNQPQHF. The CDR3 DNA reads TGTGCTAGTGGTTTGGTACAGGGGAATCAGCCCCAGCATTTT.

The rearrangement joins TRBV28 to TRBJ1-6, with a tentative D call TRBD1 (6 bases). Germline-derived CDR1 and CDR2 are MDHEN and SYDVKM. This CDR3 has 14 amino acids. Trimming pared 6 bases from V and 9 bases from J, leaving 15 bases between. This CDR3 is CASRQTGGISPLHF. The CDR3 DNA reads as TGTGCCAGCAGACAGACAGGAGGTATTTCACCCCTCCACTTT. The variable domain in full, completed from reference TRBV28 and TRBJ1-6, reads DVKVTQSSRYLVKRTGEKVFLECVQDMDHENMFWYRQDPGLGLRLIYFSYDVKMKEKGDIPEGYSVSREKKERFSLILESASTNQTSMYLCASRQTGGISPLHFGNGTRLTVT.

The genes are TRBV11-3 and TRBJ1-1; D gene ambiguous. V lost 2 bases and J lost 4, with 14 bases in between. CDR1 and CDR2 from the germline V gene are SGHNT and YENEEA. The CDR3 has 15 residues. In DNA, the CDR3 is TGTGCCAGCAGCTTACCAGGCCGGCGGGGCACTGAAGCTTTCTTT. Its protein is CASSLPGRRGTEAFF.

The chain joins TRBV7-9 to TRBJ1-4; 10 bases are a match to TRBD1. Germline V CDR1 and CDR2: SEHNR, FQNEAQ (reference sequence). J was trimmed by 5 bases and V by 7 bases; bases with no gene match: 4. This CDR3 has 14 amino acids. The CDR3 coding sequence is TGTGCCAGCACGCGGACAGGGGGGAATGAAAAACTGTTTTTT. Translation: CASTRTGGNEKLFF.

V gene TRBV6-5 combines with J gene TRBJ1-2; no definite D call. The germline V gene encodes CDR1 MNHEY and CDR2 SVGAGI. Deletions cut 5 bases from V and 6 bases from J, with 16 bases between. The CDR3 is made up of 14 amino acids. CDR3 sequence (DNA): TGTGCCAGCAGTAAAAGGCCGTGGGAGAATGGCTACACCTTC. This encodes CASSKRPWENGYTF.

This chain connects TRBV18 to TRBJ2-2; maybe TRBD1 (6 bases). The CDR3 spans 15 residues. Germline values: CDR1 KGHSH, CDR2 LQKENI. V lost 2 bases and J 0 bases, leaving 7 bases between the germline ends. CDR3 in DNA: TGTGCCAGCTCACCAGGGGGCGCGAACACCGGGGAGCTGTTTTTT. It specifies CASSPGGANTGELFF.

The rearrangement uses TRBV12-3 or TRBV12-4 and TRBJ2-1; 7 nucleotides align to TRBD1. The CDR3 length is 13 residues. V trimming: 6 bases; J trimming: 8 bases; junction bases outside the gene matches: 7. The CDR3 coding sequence is TGTGCCAGCAGGCTCGACAGGGACCATGAGCAGTTCTTC. It yields the protein CASRLDRDHEQFF.

The chain couples TRBV7-3 to TRBJ2-1; no definite D call. CDR3 size: 15 residues. Germline lookup yields CDR1 SGHTA and CDR2 FQGTGA. V lost 5 bases and J lost 0, with 11 bases in between. The chain's CDR3 is CASSPDSSSYNEQFF. In DNA form, the CDR3 reads TGTGCCAGCAGCCCGGATTCTAGCTCCTACAATGAGCAGTTCTTC.

The chain links TRBV28 to TRBJ2-1, with 10 bases that match TRBD2. J gave up 5 bases and V 7 bases, and 5 bases lay outside the gene matches. This CDR3 is built from 14 residues. Germline CDR1 is MDHEN and CDR2 is SYDVKM. DNA of the CDR3: TGTGCCAGCACGGCTAGCGGGAGCCACAATGAGCAGTTCTTC. It translates to CASTASGSHNEQFF.

This clone was counted between two and nine times. The rearrangement joins TRBV27 to TRBJ2-7, with TRBD2 identical over 8 bases. The CDR3 has 15 amino acids. Germline lookup yields CDR1 MNHEY and CDR2 SMNVEV (reference sequence). The trim removed 6 bases at V and 7 bases at J, leaving 14 bases unmatched. CDR3 nucleotides: TGTGCCAGCAGCCCCCGGGGAAGCGGGAGAGTGGAGCAGTACTTC. Amino acid sequence: CASSPRGSGRVEQYF.

The chain combines TRBV25-1 with TRBJ2-7, with 10 positions matching TRBD1. The CDR3 sequence is 16 residues long. V shed 4 bases and J 5 bases; nucleotides not matched to a gene: 11. The V gene's germline CDR1 is MGHDK and CDR2 SYGVNS. Here the CDR3 DNA reads TGTGCCAGCAGTGGGAAAGTCTCGGGACAGGGGAACGAGCAGTACTTC. Protein product: CASSGKVSGQGNEQYF.

This sequence joins TRBV19 and TRBJ1-2; 11 bases align to TRBD1. CDR1 is LNHDA, CDR2 SQIVND, per germline (reference sequence). With 6 bases clipped from V and 1 base from J, the junction kept 4 bases outside the gene matches. The CDR3 consists of 15 residues. The CDR3 spells CASSPDRGLNYGYTF. CDR3 nucleotides: TGTGCCAGTAGCCCGGACAGGGGGCTTAACTATGGCTACACCTTC.

This clone occurred once. The rearrangement joins TRBV5-1 to TRBJ2-1, with TRBD1 as a possible D gene (6 bases). Trimming took off 4 bases at V and 4 bases at J, with 15 bases between the two ends. This CDR3 is built from 15 residues. The germline gives CDR1 SGHRS, CDR2 YFSETQ. CDR3 protein: CASSGGRGAYNEQFF. The CDR3 region has the DNA TGCGCCAGCAGCGGCGGCAGGGGCGCATACAATGAGCAGTTCTTC.

The rearrangement joins TRBV7-6 to TRBJ1-1; no clear D. Per the germline V gene, CDR1 is SGHVS and CDR2 is FNYEAQ. Trimming shortened V by 5 bases and J by 4 bases, and 14 bases separated the two germline ends. This CDR3 is 14 amino acids long. The CDR3 loop reads CASSPGSRTTEAFF. The CDR3 coding sequence is TGTGCCAGCAGCCCGGGGAGCAGAACCACTGAAGCTTTCTTT.

J is TRBJ2-1 and V is TRBV28, with 14 bases matching TRBD2. From germline, CDR1 is MDHEN and CDR2 SYDVKM. The CDR3 runs to 16 residues. Trimming removed 4 bases from V and 8 bases from J; junction bases left unmatched: 7. CDR3 protein: CASSSGTSGSSHEQFF. The DNA for the CDR3 is TGTGCCAGCAGTTCCGGGACTAGCGGGAGTTCCCATGAGCAGTTCTTC.

The rearrangement links TRBV28 to TRBJ1-5; TRBD1 matches at 7 bases. J lost 2 bases, V lost 6 bases, and 7 bases had no gene match. CDR3 length: 15 residues. Looked up from germline, CDR1 is MDHEN and CDR2 is SYDVKM. CDR3 nucleotides: TGTGCCAGCAGATCACAGGGGACAGGCAATCAGCCCCAGCATTTT. This translates into CASRSQGTGNQPQHF.